The next 4 T cell receptor beta chains were all read from a single sample in a study of blood T cell repertoires in COVID-19 (dated by TCRdb to about 2020). The library was built by means of the immunoSEQ multiplex PCR assay. The clones in this table, taken by TCRdb from immuneACCESS, are in-frame only. Not every clone is retained; where verified, under half of the shortfall comes from an unresolved V gene, and the cause of the rest is unknown. The sample records 10,000 to 15,000 clones, about 78% of which are singletons. In total, the top ten clones hold around 37% of the sample. Source material: peripheral blood. Source of these receptors: a human donor in a cohort sampled during active COVID-19.

The rearrangement links TRBV6-5 to TRBJ1-2; D might be TRBD1 (5 bases). Trimming left V 11 bases short and J 7 bases short, with 17 bases between. CDR3 size: 12 residues. Germline loops: CDR1 MNHEY, CDR2 SVGAGI. The CDR3 here is CASRGGVTGYTF. CDR3 nucleotides: TGTGCCTCCCGGGGGGGAGTTACTGGCTACACCTTC.

This clone was counted once. V is TRBV28 and J is TRBJ1-5; maybe TRBD1 (6 bases). The CDR3 has 16 amino acids. Germline V gene data show CDR1 as MDHEN and CDR2 as SYDVKM. Trimming pared 10 bases from V and 4 bases from J, leaving 23 bases between. CDR3 sequence reads: CATYFDPGHLNQPQHF. Written as DNA, the CDR3 is TGTGCCACCTACTTTGACCCGGGACACTTAAATCAGCCCCAGCATTTT.

This clone qualifies as medium-sized. The V gene is TRBV3-1 (or the pseudogene TRBV3-2), the J gene TRBJ2-1, with 12 bases matching TRBD2. CDR1 LGHDT and CDR2 YNNKEL come from the germline V gene (reference sequence). This CDR3 is built from 14 residues. V lost 6 bases and J lost 6; bases outside the gene matches: 3. The CDR3 loop reads CASRPSGGGNEQFF. The CDR3 nucleotides are TGTGCCAGCAGACCTAGCGGGGGGGGCAATGAGCAGTTCTTC.

This clone has just a few counts. V usage is TRBV28 and J usage is TRBJ2-1, with TRBD2 matching 10 bases. V was clipped by 2 bases and J by 10 bases; unmatched bases: 11. Germline V gene sequence: CDR1 MDHEN, CDR2 SYDVKM. CDR3 length equals 16 residues. The CDR3 DNA follows: TGTGCCAGCAGTTTAAGTGCTAGCGGGGGCCTTGGGGAGCAGTTCTTC. Residues: CASSLSASGGLGEQFF.